The clone carrying this T cell receptor (beta chain) was picked up one time. Its cognate antigen is unknown. The data were taken from a study of shared clonotypes between healthy human individuals. Among the donors, all were Caucasian adults who lived in Nashville, Tennessee. The protocol was immunoSEQ multiplex PCR, while the TCRdb copy is restricted to in-frame clones and leaves out a portion. The sample lists approximately 1.5 million clones, approximately 98.5% occurring once. General study points: Relative to their counterparts shared across all four donors, non-shared clonotypes exhibited diminished generation probabilities. The researchers took only blood, and tissue repertoires probably look different.

V was pared by 4 bases and J by 3 bases, with 6 bases of the junction left unmatched. The germline gives CDR1 LNHNV, CDR2 YYDKDF (reference sequence). There are 14 residues in the CDR3. V usage is TRBV15 and J usage is TRBJ2-7, with 7 bases matching TRBD1. This TCR derives from a man aged 25-40 years in good health. The specimen sequenced was naive CD4+ T cells sorted from blood. Subset noted: CD45RA+ positively selected. The chain's CDR3 is CATSKRNRGYEQYF. CDR3 nucleotides: TGTGCCACCAGCAAGAGGAACAGGGGCTACGAGCAGTACTTC.